What follows is one T cell receptor beta chain and its context. Its antigen is still unknown. It was CD45RO-negative cells, positively selected for CCR7, that made up naive CD8 cells, with terminally differentiated effector memory CD45RA+ cells excluded. The source of the sample is a study of shared clonotypes between healthy human individuals. Study overall: The donor group consisted of a couple of women and a few men, aged 18 to 49. Study conclusions and caveats: The study found lower generation probabilities in non-shared clonotypes than in those shared by all four donors.

Assay execution took place at the deep level. Sorted-subset replicate PCRs used approximately 200 ng of genomic DNA. This amount corresponded to some 30,000 T cell genomes. The table came from immunoSEQ multiplex PCR; TCRdb's copy has only in-frame clones and leaves some out. The profile shows some 2,000,000 clones, around 96% of them singletons. In germline, CDR1 is LGHNA, CDR2 YSLEER. V was pared by 5 bases and J by 4 bases, with 6 bases of the junction left unmatched. The CDR3 consists of 14 residues. The sequence came from a man aged 18 to 29 in good health. V and J are TRBV4-3 and TRBJ2-7; 9 nucleotides line up with TRBD1. The sample comprised naive CD8+ T cells sorted from blood. In nucleotides, the CDR3 is TGCGCCAGCAGCTGGGACAGGGCGACGTACGAGCAGTACTTC. It encodes CASSWDRATYEQYF.